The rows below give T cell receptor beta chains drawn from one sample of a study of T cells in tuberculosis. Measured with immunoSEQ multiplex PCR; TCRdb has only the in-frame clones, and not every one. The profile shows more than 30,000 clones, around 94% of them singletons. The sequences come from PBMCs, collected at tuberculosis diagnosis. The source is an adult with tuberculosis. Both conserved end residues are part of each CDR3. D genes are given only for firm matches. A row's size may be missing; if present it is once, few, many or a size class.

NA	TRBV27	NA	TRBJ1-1	CASSLPLAVGAEAFF	TGTGCCAGCAGTTTGCCCCTGGCCGTAGGGGCTGAAGCTTTCTTT
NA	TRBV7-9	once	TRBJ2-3	CASSYRTGPSVDTQYF	TGTGCCAGCAGCTACAGGACCGGGCCCTCAGTAGATACGCAGTATTTT
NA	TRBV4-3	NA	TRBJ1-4	CASSHGRYDEKLFF	TGCGCCAGCAGCCATGGGAGGTATGATGAAAAACTGTTTTTT
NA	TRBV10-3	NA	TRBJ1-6	CAISEYSPGANSPLHF	TGTGCCATCAGTGAATATTCGCCAGGGGCTAATTCACCCCTCCACTTT
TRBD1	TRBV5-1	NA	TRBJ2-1	CASSSLRDRGDEQFF	TGCGCCAGCAGCTCCCTTAGGGACAGGGGCGATGAGCAGTTCTTC
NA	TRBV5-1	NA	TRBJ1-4	CASSLVPLGANEKLFF	TGCGCCAGCAGCTTGGTACCTTTGGGGGCCAATGAAAAACTGTTTTTT
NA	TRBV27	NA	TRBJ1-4	CASSPRVPTNEKLFF	TGTGCCAGCAGCCCCCGGGTCCCAACTAATGAAAAACTGTTTTTT
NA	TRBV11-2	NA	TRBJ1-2	CASSSFRDTYGYTF	TGTGCCAGCAGCTCCTTCCGGGACACCTATGGCTACACCTTC
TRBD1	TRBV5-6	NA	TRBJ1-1	CASSLGQGRGAFF	TGTGCCAGCAGCTTAGGACAGGGGCGGGGAGCTTTCTTT
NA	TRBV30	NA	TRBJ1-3	CAWSVFVRRDRSGNTIYF	TGTGCCTGGAGTGTATTCGTTCGGAGGGATCGCTCTGGAAACACCATATATTTT
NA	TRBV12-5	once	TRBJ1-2	CASGFRVTAFNYGYTF	TGTGCTAGTGGTTTCAGGGTCACTGCCTTCAACTATGGCTACACCTTC
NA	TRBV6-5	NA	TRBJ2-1	CASSYSGGEQFF	TGTGCCAGCAGTTACTCGGGGGGAGAGCAGTTCTTC
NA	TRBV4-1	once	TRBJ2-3	CASSPQLVTPWDTQYF	TGCGCCAGCAGCCCCCAACTAGTTACCCCGTGGGATACGCAGTATTTT
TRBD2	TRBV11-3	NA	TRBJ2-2	CASSRGTSTGELFF	TGTGCCAGCAGCCGCGGGACTAGTACCGGGGAGCTGTTTTTT
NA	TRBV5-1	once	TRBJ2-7	CASSSQYEQYF	TGCGCCAGCAGCTCCCAATACGAGCAGTACTTC
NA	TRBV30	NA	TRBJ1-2	CAWSYNHGYTF	TGTGCCTGGAGTTACAACCATGGCTACACCTTC
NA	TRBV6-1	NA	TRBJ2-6	CASSEQGSGANVLTF	TGTGCCAGCAGTGAACAGGGCTCTGGGGCCAACGTCCTGACTTTC
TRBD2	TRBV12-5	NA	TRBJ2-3	CASLTSGGADTQYF	TGTGCTAGTTTGACTAGCGGGGGGGCAGATACGCAGTATTTT
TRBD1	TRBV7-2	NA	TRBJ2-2	CASSLTGAENTGELFF	TGTGCCAGCAGCTTGACAGGGGCCGAGAACACCGGGGAGCTGTTTTTT
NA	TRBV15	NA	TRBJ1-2	CATSREVPGTNYGYTF	TGTGCCACCAGCAGAGAGGTTCCAGGGACTAACTATGGCTACACCTTC
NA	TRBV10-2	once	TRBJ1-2	CASSERDFGYGYTF	TGCGCCAGCAGTGAGCGGGACTTCGGGTATGGCTACACCTTC
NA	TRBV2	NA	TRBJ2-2	CASSVDSGELFF	TGTGCCAGCAGTGTGGACAGCGGGGAGCTGTTTTTT
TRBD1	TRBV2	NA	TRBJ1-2	CASSDGTDYGYTF	TGTGCCAGCAGTGATGGGACAGATTATGGCTACACCTTC
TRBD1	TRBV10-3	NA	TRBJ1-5	CAISESRGPRSNQPQHF	TGTGCCATCAGTGAGTCCAGGGGGCCGAGAAGCAATCAGCCCCAGCATTTT
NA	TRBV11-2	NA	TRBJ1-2	CASSLGWAGLDGYTF	TGTGCCAGCAGCTTAGGATGGGCGGGGTTAGACGGCTACACCTTC
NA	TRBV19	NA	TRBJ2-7	CASSSTGSYEQYF	TGTGCCAGTAGTTCGACAGGTTCCTACGAGCAGTACTTC
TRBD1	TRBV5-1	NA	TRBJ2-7	CASSLTTTGAYEQYF	TGCGCCAGCAGCTTAACTACGACAGGGGCCTACGAGCAGTACTTC
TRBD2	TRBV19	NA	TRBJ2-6	CASSGRGRSSGANVLTF	TGTGCCAGTAGTGGGAGGGGACGGAGCTCTGGGGCCAACGTCCTGACTTTC
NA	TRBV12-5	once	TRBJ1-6	CASGLDWEYNSPLHF	TGTGCTAGTGGTTTGGACTGGGAGTATAATTCACCCCTCCACTTT
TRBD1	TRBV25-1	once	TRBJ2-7	CASSRQGLEQYF	TGTGCCAGCTCAAGACAGGGGTTGGAGCAGTACTTC
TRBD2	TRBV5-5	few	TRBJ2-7	CASSLVVGGGGREQYF	TGTGCCAGCAGCTTGGTTGTCGGCGGGGGTGGAAGGGAGCAGTACTTC
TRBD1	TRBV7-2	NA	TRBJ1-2	CASSLRLLAGGHYGYTF	TGTGCCAGCAGCTTAAGGCTTTTGGCAGGGGGCCACTATGGCTACACCTTC
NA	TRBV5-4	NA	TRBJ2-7	CASSSREESREQYF	TGTGCCAGCAGCTCACGGGAAGAATCGCGCGAGCAGTACTTC
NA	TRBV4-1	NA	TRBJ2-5	CASSQWASEQETQYF	TGCGCCAGCAGCCAATGGGCTAGCGAACAAGAGACCCAGTACTTC
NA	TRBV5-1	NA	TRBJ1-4	CASRGLTGMNEKLFF	TGCGCCAGCCGAGGCCTAACAGGGATGAATGAAAAACTGTTTTTT
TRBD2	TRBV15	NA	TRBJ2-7	CATSKLGETSGYEQYF	TGTGCCACCAGCAAACTGGGGGAGACTAGCGGGTACGAGCAGTACTTC
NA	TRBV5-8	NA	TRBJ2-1	CASSWELDEQFF	TGTGCCAGCAGCTGGGAGTTGGATGAGCAGTTCTTC
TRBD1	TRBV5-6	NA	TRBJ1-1	CASSQGQGTEAFF	TGTGCCAGCAGCCAAGGACAGGGCACTGAAGCTTTCTTT
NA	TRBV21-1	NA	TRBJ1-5	CASSKGGPPGSQEGNQPQHF	TGTGCCAGCAGCAAGGGAGGCCCCCCTGGGAGTCAGGAGGGCAATCAGCCCCAGCATTTT
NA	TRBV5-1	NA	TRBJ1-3	CASSLGGRDSGNTIYF	TGCGCCAGCAGCTTGGGAGGACGGGACTCTGGAAACACCATATATTTT
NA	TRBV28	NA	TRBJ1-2	CASCISYGYTF	TGTGCCTCCTGTATCAGCTATGGCTACACCTTC
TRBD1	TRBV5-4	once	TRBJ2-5	CASSWAATGADTQYF	TGTGCCAGCAGCTGGGCCGCGACAGGGGCGGATACCCAGTACTTC
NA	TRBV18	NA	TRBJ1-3	CASSLDSGTSGNTIYF	TGTGCCAGCTCACTGGACTCCGGGACTTCTGGAAACACCATATATTTT
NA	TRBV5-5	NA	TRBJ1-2	CASTDTGGVYGYTF	TGTGCCAGCACCGACACAGGAGGGGTCTATGGCTACACCTTC
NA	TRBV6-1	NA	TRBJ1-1	CASSEGFWTSEAFF	TGTGCCAGCAGTGAAGGTTTTTGGACTTCCGAAGCTTTCTTT
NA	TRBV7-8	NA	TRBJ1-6	CASSSQALGNNSPLHF	TGTGCCAGCAGCTCCCAGGCTTTGGGTAATAATTCACCCCTCCACTTT
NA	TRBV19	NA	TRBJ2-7	CASSPRGGGAYEQYF	TGTGCCAGTAGTCCTCGAGGGGGTGGGGCATACGAGCAGTACTTC
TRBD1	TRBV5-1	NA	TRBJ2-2	CASSGQGTDRNTGELFF	TGCGCCAGCAGTGGGCAAGGGACAGACAGGAACACCGGGGAGCTGTTTTTT
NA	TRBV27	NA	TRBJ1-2	CASSFGAGARDGYTF	TGTGCCAGCAGTTTTGGTGCAGGGGCTCGGGATGGCTACACCTTC
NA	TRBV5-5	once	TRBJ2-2	CASNSPLADTGELFF	TGTGCCAGCAACTCCCCCTTGGCGGACACCGGGGAGCTGTTTTTT
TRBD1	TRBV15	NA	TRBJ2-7	CATSREQGGDYEQYF	TGTGCCACCAGCAGAGAGCAAGGGGGCGATTACGAGCAGTACTTC
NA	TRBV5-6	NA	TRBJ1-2	CASSLETGGRDGYTF	TGTGCCAGCAGCTTGGAGACGGGGGGGAGAGATGGCTACACCTTC
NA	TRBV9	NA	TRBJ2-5	CASSVAQLVETQYF	TGTGCCAGCAGCGTAGCTCAGTTGGTGGAGACCCAGTACTTC
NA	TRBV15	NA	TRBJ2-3	CATSRDYGGASTDTQYF	TGTGCCACCAGCAGAGATTACGGGGGAGCTAGCACAGATACGCAGTATTTT
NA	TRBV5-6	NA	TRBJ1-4	CASYSLATNEKLFF	TGTGCCAGCTATTCTCTCGCAACTAATGAAAAACTGTTTTTT
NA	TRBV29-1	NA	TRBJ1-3	CSGTSSGNTIYF	TGCAGCGGAACAAGCTCTGGAAACACCATATATTTT
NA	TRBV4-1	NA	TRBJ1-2	CASSHPQGGMEGYTF	TGCGCCAGCAGCCACCCCCAAGGAGGAATGGAGGGCTACACCTTC
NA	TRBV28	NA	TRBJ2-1	CASSYRRGEQFF	TGTGCCAGCAGTTATCGACGAGGAGAGCAGTTCTTC
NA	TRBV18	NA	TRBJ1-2	CASSPPVGGGYTF	TGTGCCAGCTCACCACCGGTGGGGGGAGGCTACACCTTC
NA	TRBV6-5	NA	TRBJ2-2	CASRNQVNTGELFF	TGTGCCAGCAGAAACCAGGTGAACACCGGGGAGCTGTTTTTT